This T cell receptor (beta chain) was sequenced in a study of graft-versus-host responses after intestinal transplantation. The wider study: Among the recipients, transplants were multivisceral, liver-intestinal, or isolated intestinal. General study points: In recipient marrow, GvH clones were found, and some appeared first in ileum or blood.

Trimming shortened V by 10 bases and J by 10 bases, and 17 bases separated the two germline ends. The CDR3 has 13 amino acids. Per the germline V gene, CDR1 is MNHEY and CDR2 is SVGAGI. The repertoire was sequenced with immunoSEQ multiplex PCR; TCRdb's copy has only in-frame clones and lacks some. The sample records 80,000 to 90,000 clones, almost 90% being singletons. In this sample, this clone turned up a few times. Its antigen is as yet unknown. Sequencing was performed on unstimulated CD4+ T cells sorted from spleen or lymph node cells, taken before intestinal transplant. V gene TRBV6-5 combines with J gene TRBJ1-6; unclear D gene. This clonotype was sampled from a human donor who received an intestinal transplant. This CDR3 is CATKQAGGSPLHF. The CDR3 bases are TGTGCCACCAAGCAGGCGGGCGGGTCACCCCTCCACTTT.